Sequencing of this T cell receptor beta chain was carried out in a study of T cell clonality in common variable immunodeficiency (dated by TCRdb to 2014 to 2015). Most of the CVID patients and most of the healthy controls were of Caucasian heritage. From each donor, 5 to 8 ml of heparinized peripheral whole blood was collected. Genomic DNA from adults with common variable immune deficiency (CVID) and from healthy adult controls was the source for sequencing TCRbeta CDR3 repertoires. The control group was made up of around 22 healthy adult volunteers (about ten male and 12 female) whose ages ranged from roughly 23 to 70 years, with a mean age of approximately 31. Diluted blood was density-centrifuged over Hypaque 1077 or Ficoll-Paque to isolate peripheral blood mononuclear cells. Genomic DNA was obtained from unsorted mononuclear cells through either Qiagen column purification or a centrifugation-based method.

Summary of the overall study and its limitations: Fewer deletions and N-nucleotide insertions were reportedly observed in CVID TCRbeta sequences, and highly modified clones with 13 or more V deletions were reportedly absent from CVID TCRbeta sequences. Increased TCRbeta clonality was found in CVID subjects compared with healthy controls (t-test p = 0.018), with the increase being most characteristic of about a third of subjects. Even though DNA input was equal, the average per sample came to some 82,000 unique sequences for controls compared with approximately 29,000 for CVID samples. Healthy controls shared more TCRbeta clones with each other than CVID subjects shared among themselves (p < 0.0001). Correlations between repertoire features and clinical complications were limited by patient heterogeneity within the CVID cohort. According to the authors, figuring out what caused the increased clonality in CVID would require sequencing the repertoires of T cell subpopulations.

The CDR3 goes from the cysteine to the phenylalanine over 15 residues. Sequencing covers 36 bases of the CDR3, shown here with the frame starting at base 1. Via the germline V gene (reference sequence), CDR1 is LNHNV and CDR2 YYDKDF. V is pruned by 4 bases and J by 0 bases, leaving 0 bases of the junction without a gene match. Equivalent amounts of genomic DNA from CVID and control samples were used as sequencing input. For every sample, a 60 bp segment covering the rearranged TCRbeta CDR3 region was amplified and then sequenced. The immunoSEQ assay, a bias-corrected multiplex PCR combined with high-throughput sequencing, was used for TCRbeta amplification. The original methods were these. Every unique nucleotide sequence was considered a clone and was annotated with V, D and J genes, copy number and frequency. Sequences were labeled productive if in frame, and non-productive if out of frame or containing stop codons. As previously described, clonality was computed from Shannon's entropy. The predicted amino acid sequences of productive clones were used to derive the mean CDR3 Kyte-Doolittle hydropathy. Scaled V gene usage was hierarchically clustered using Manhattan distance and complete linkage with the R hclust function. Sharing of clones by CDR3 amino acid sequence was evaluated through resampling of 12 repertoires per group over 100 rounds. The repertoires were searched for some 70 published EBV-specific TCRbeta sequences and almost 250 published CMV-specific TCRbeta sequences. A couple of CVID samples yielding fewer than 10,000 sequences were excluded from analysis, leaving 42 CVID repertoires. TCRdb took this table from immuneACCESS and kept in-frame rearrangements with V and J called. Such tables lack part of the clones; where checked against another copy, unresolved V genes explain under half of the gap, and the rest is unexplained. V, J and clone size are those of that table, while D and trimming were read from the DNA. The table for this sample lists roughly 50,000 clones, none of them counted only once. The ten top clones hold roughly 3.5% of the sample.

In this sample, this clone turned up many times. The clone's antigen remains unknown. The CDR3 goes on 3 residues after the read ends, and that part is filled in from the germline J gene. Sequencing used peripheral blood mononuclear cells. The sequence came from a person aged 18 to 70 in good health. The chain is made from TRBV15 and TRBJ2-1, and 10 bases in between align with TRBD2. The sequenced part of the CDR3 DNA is TGTGCCACCAGCAAGCGGGAGGGCTCCTACAATGAG. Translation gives CATSKREGSYNE. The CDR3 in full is CATSKREGSYNEQFF.